The 24 T cell receptor beta chains in this list originate from one sample, sequenced in a study of molecular identifiers for immune sequencing clone quantification. TCRdb re-analysed the PCR reads in MiXCR, keeping a single row per CDR3 protein. The sample has around 480,000 distinct CDR3 sequences, around 21% seen once. Sequencing used naive CD8+ T cells from blood, with Jurkat cell RNA spiked in. Indicated subset: FACS-sorted CD8+CD4-CCR7+CD45RA+ naive T cells. These receptor sequences come from a human donor in good health. Some libraries in this study had Jurkat cell RNA spiked in.

In its sample, this clonotype was seen many times. The chain carries TRBV27 and TRBJ2-7; D might be TRBD2 (6 bases). The CDR3 spans 14 residues. The germline CDR1 and CDR2 sequences are MNHEY and SMNVEV (reference sequence). Deletions cut 5 bases from V and 4 bases from J, with 15 bases between. The DNA of the CDR3 is TGTGCCAGCAGTCCGGGGCCCGGGGGATACGAGCAGTACTTC. Its protein is CASSPGPGGYEQYF.

Concerning this clonotype itself: This may stem from a read error, because a much larger clone lies one nucleotide away. In this CDR3 the conserved last residue, phenylalanine or tryptophan, is missing, so a read error is likely. V and J are TRBV4-3 and TRBJ1-2; D remains ambiguous. This CDR3 contains 16 residues. Per the germline V gene, CDR1 is LGHNA and CDR2 is YSLEER. V was pared by 0 bases and J by 2 bases, with 13 bases between. CDR3 protein: CASSQDIKGPNYGYTI. The CDR3 DNA is TGCGCCAGCAGCCAAGATATTAAGGGCCCGAACTATGGCTACACCATC.

This clonotype has ten or more counts. The chain links TRBV12-3 or TRBV12-4 to TRBJ1-2, with 8 bases fitting TRBD1. The CDR3 is 14 amino acids. V lost 6 bases and J lost 3; bases outside the gene matches: 6. The CDR3 DNA reads as TGTGCCAGCAGCCGGACAGGGCTGGACTATGGCTACACCTTC. Translated: CASSRTGLDYGYTF.

This clonotype has just a few counts. The chain joins TRBV14 to TRBJ1-2; D gene ambiguous. The CDR3 extends over 13 amino acids. Between the trimmed V and J ends, which lost 3 bases and 4 bases, there was a span of 9 bases. CDR1 is SGHDN and CDR2 is FVKESK in the germline V gene. This CDR3 reads CASSQGLVYGYTF. Written as DNA, the CDR3 is TGTGCCAGCAGCCAGGGTCTAGTCTATGGCTACACCTTC. Using reference TRBV14 and TRBJ1-2 for the parts outside the CDR3, the full variable domain is EAGVTQFPSHSVIEKGQTVTLRCDPISGHDNLYWYRRVMGKEIKFLLHFVKESKQDESGMPNNRFLAERTGGTYSTLKVQPAELEDSGVYFCASSQGLVYGYTFGSGTRLTVV.

The V call is TRBV6-5, the J call TRBJ2-3; TRBD2 matches at 9 bases. V was pared by 2 bases and J by 4 bases, with 4 bases of the junction left unmatched. Germline V gives CDR1 MNHEY, CDR2 SVGAGI. The CDR3 totals 15 residues. The CDR3 is CASSYASGGPDTQYF. The DNA of the CDR3 is TGTGCCAGCAGTTACGCCAGCGGGGGGCCAGATACGCAGTATTTT.

This clonotype occurred many times. In nucleotides, the CDR3 is TGTGCCAGCAGCTCGGCCGGACAGGGGGTAGATGAGCAGTTCTTC. Amino acid sequence: CASSSAGQGVDEQFF. This sequence joins TRBV13 and TRBJ2-1; 10 bases map to TRBD1. The CDR3 totals 15 residues. Trimming removed 4 bases from V and 8 bases from J; junction bases left unmatched: 8. CDR1 PRHDT and CDR2 FYEKMQ come from the germline V gene (reference sequence). The variable domain in full, with the rest retrieved from reference TRBV13 and TRBJ2-1, is AAGVIQSPRHLIKEKRETATLKCYPIPRHDTVYWYQQGPGQDPQFLISFYEKMQSDKGSIPDRFSAQQFSDYHSELNMSSLELGDSALYFCASSSAGQGVDEQFFGPGTRLTVL.

This clonotype was observed a few times. Here the CDR3 reads CASSVEKAVPYNEQFF. CDR3 nucleotides: TGTGCCAGCAGCGTAGAGAAAGCGGTTCCCTACAATGAGCAGTTCTTC. The chain combines TRBV9 with TRBJ2-1; tentative D call: TRBD2 (5 bases). Germline V gene sequence: CDR1 SGDLS, CDR2 YYNGEE. Trimming took 0 bases from V and 2 from J, leaving 12 bases between them. The CDR3 extends over 16 amino acids.

On this clonotype: This may be a read error, as it is one base from a much larger clone. Because it lacks the conserved phenylalanine or tryptophan at the end, this CDR3 is likely a read error. The chain recombines TRBV7-9 with TRBJ2-4; no clear D. There are 12 residues in the CDR3. Trimming cost V 6 bases and J 9 bases, with 12 bases left between them. From germline, CDR1 is SEHNR and CDR2 FQNEAQ (reference sequence). The CDR3 nucleotides read TGTGCCAGCAGTCCTCACTCCGGCATTCAGTACTGC. The encoded protein is CASSPHSGIQYC.

The sample holds a few counts of this clonotype. The CDR3 reads CASTRSVSGVRTDTQYF. The CDR3 coding sequence is TGTGCCAGCACCCGGTCGGTTAGCGGGGTACGCACAGATACGCAGTATTTT. The gene calls are TRBV2 and TRBJ2-3; the match to TRBD2 covers 8 bases. V gave up 7 bases and J gave up 1 base; unmatched junction bases: 13. Germline V CDR1 and CDR2: SNHLY, FYNNEI. The CDR3 totals 17 residues. Supplemented by reference TRBV2 and TRBJ2-3, the full variable domain reads EPEVTQTPSHQVTQMGQEVILRCVPISNHLYFYWYRQILGQKVEFLVSFYNNEISEKSEIFDDQFSVERPDGSNFTLKIRSTKLEDSAMYFCASTRSVSGVRTDTQYFGPGTRLTVL.

This chain uses TRBV7-2 with TRBJ2-1; perhaps TRBD2 as D (6 bases). In germline, CDR1 is SGHTA, CDR2 FQGNSA. CDR3 length: 14 residues. The germline V and J ends were trimmed by 1 base and 8 bases, with 12 bases remaining between them. CDR3 DNA sequence: TGTGCCAGCAGCTTAGGTGTAGGGGACTATGAGCAGTTCTTC. Amino acids: CASSLGVGDYEQFF.

This clonotype was detected a few times. The V and J genes are TRBV28 and TRBJ2-2; no clear D gene. The CDR3 spans 15 residues. V was clipped by 5 bases and J by 0 bases, with 10 bases between them. The germline V gene encodes CDR1 MDHEN and CDR2 SYDVKM. The CDR3 DNA reads as TGTGCCAGCAGTATGGGGTTAGCGAACACCGGGGAGCTGTTTTTT. Its translation is CASSMGLANTGELFF.

Many counts were recorded for this clonotype. The chain is built from TRBV5-1 and TRBJ2-7, with TRBD2 matching over 10 bases. V was clipped by 1 base and J by 5 bases; unmatched bases: 9. Germline CDR1 and CDR2: SGHRS and YFSETQ. The CDR3 contains 16 residues. CDR3 nucleotide sequence: TGCGCCAGCAGCTTGACTCCTAGCGGGAGCCCTCACGAGCAGTACTTC. This translates into CASSLTPSGSPHEQYF.

Details on this clonotype: Given a much more abundant clone one base away, this may be a read error. The J gene is TRBJ1-5, the V gene TRBV27; possible D gene TRBD1, 6 bases. The CDR3 consists of 13 residues. Germline V gene data show CDR1 as MNHEY and CDR2 as SMNVEV (reference sequence). CDR3 DNA: TGTGCCGGCAGCCGGACAGTTAATCAGCCCCAGCATTTT. Translating it yields CAGSRTVNQPQHF.

This clonotype showed up many times. The chain joins TRBV19 to TRBJ1-5; tentative D call: TRBD1 (5 bases). Germline-derived CDR1 and CDR2 are LNHDA and SQIVND (reference sequence). Trimming cost V 3 bases and J 4 bases, with 13 bases left between them. This CDR3 spans 15 amino acids. The DNA for the CDR3 is TGTGCCAGTAGTATCCATCGACAGTCTAATCAGCCCCAGCATTTT. As protein: CASSIHRQSNQPQHF.

This clonotype was recorded a few times. This chain uses TRBV12-3 or TRBV12-4 with TRBJ2-7; perhaps D is TRBD1 or TRBD2 (5 bases each). The V and J ends lost 3 bases and 0 bases respectively, with 12 bases between them. This CDR3 is 15 amino acids long. The CDR3 DNA is TGTGCCAGCAGTTTCGGGGCGGGCCGCTCCTACGAGCAGTACTTC. As protein: CASSFGAGRSYEQYF.

The chain uses TRBV30 and TRBJ2-7; 7 bases agree with TRBD1. Germline trimming cut 1 base from V and 0 bases from J; bases unmatched to any gene: 15. The germline V gene encodes CDR1 GTSNPN and CDR2 SVGIG (reference sequence). The CDR3 contains 18 residues. The CDR3 sequence: CAWSATRFWGQHSYEQYF. The DNA of the CDR3 is TGTGCCTGGAGTGCCACACGCTTTTGGGGACAGCACTCCTACGAGCAGTACTTC.

Note on this clonotype: One end of the junction is discordant with germline, which a read error may explain. The chain joins TRBV6-5 to TRBJ2-1; D is possibly TRBD1 or TRBD2 (5 bases each). The CDR3 has 12 amino acids. The germline V gene encodes CDR1 MNHEY and CDR2 SVGAGI. CDR3 DNA: TGTGCCAGCAGTTACGGGGGTCTCGAGCGGTTCTTC. This sequence encodes CASSYGGLERFF.

Points on this clonotype: A read error may be the cause here, since a much bigger clone is one base away. The chain recombines TRBV12-5 with TRBJ2-3, with 10 nucleotides matching TRBD2. There are 16 residues in the CDR3. CDR1 LGHNT and CDR2 FRNRAP come from the germline V gene. With V trimmed by 4 bases and J by 5 bases, 9 bases remained unmatched. CDR3 bases: TGTGCTAGTGGTTCGGTAGCGGGGGGCCTTTTAGATACGCAGTATTTT. Translated, it gives CASGSVAGGLLDTQYF. Together with reference TRBV12-5 and TRBJ2-3, the CDR3 gives the full variable domain: DARVTQTPRHKVTEMGQEVTMRCQPILGHNTVFWYRQTMMQGLELLAYFRNRAPLDDSGMPKDRFSAEMPDATLATLKIQPSEPRDSAVYFCASGSVAGGLLDTQYFGPGTRLTVL.

This clonotype was seen repeatedly, ten times or more. This chain uses TRBV20-1 with TRBJ2-2, with 7 bases lining up with TRBD2. Looked up from germline, CDR1 is DFQATT and CDR2 is SNEGSKA (reference sequence). Trimming cost V 3 bases and J 1 base; bases outside gene matches: 11. The CDR3 totals 17 residues. As DNA, the CDR3 is TGCAGTGCTAGGGGTTATGGGCTAGCGGAGAACACCGGGGAGCTGTTTTTT. It is translated as CSARGYGLAENTGELFF.

This clonotype was counted at least ten times. The chain couples TRBV28 to TRBJ2-7; a weak D match, TRBD2 (6 bases). V was shortened by 3 bases and J by 6 bases, with 12 bases between the two germline ends. CDR1 MDHEN and CDR2 SYDVKM come from the germline V gene. The CDR3 length is 13 residues. The DNA for the CDR3 is TGTGCCAGCAGTTTTATCATCGGGGGCGAGCAGTACTTC. This codes for CASSFIIGGEQYF.

This clonotype showed up many times. CDR3 amino acids: CSVLTLTSTDTQYF. The CDR3, as DNA: TGCAGCGTTCTGACCCTAACTAGCACAGATACGCAGTATTTT. The chain joins TRBV29-1 to TRBJ2-3; D remains unclear. CDR3 length equals 14 residues. V was clipped by 5 bases and J by 0 bases, with 12 bases between them. From germline, CDR1 is SQVTM and CDR2 ANQGSEA.

This clonotype was observed a few times. This chain uses TRBV19 with TRBJ2-3; tentatively, D is TRBD1 (6 bases). CDR3 length: 15 residues. Germline assignment: CDR1 LNHDA and CDR2 SQIVND (reference sequence). Trimming stripped 9 bases from V and 0 bases from J, with 16 bases between. The CDR3 DNA sequence: TGTGCCAGCCGAAAGGGGGAGACTAGCACAGATACGCAGTATTTT. This sequence encodes CASRKGETSTDTQYF.

This clonotype turned up a few times. The rearrangement links TRBV7-9 to TRBJ1-6; D gene unclear. Per the germline V gene, CDR1 is SEHNR and CDR2 is FQNEAQ (reference sequence). Trimming removed 5 bases from V and 3 bases from J, with 11 bases in between. The CDR3 contains 15 residues. CDR3 DNA sequence: TGTGCCAGCAGCCCCAATACAGTCTATAATTCACCCCTCCACTTT. Translated, it gives CASSPNTVYNSPLHF.

Concerning this clonotype: A much larger clone differs by one base, so this may be a read error. The chain is built from TRBV12-3 or TRBV12-4 and TRBJ2-6, with D unclear. CDR3 length: 15 amino acids. The CDR3 DNA reads as TGTGCCAGCAGTTTTTTCAGCTCTGGGACCAACGTCCTGACTTTC. This sequence encodes CASSFFSSGTNVLTF.